This T cell receptor beta chain comes out of a study of control samples from healthy donors and cancer patients (dated by TCRdb to the early 2020s). Turning to this clone: There is no known antigen for this receptor. Base qualities are not at hand, and no much larger clone is one base apart.

There are 14 amino acids in the CDR3, from cysteine to phenylalanine inclusive. The sequence is cut down to CDR3 DNA, 42 bases in frame from base 1. Trimming removed 1 base from V and 4 bases from J; the gene matches leave 3 bases unexplained. CDR1 SEHNR and CDR2 FQNEAQ were looked up in the germline V gene (reference sequence). Library preparation used the immunoSEQ multiplex PCR assay. Drawn from immuneACCESS, this table holds only the in-frame rearrangements with V and J called that TCRdb kept. Clones are partly lost; checked studies trace under half to an unresolved V gene and leave the rest unexplained. The sample yields tens of thousands of clones; about four fifths were counted once. The ten largest clones capture 38% of the sample.

Recombination joined TRBV7-9 with TRBJ2-7; 8 bases in the middle match TRBD1. Sequenced sample: PBMCs. This receptor was identified in a man in his 70s with lung cancer. The bases read TGTGCCAGCAGCTTAGGACAGGGGACGTACGAGCAGTACTTC. Translated, this is CASSLGQGTYEQYF.